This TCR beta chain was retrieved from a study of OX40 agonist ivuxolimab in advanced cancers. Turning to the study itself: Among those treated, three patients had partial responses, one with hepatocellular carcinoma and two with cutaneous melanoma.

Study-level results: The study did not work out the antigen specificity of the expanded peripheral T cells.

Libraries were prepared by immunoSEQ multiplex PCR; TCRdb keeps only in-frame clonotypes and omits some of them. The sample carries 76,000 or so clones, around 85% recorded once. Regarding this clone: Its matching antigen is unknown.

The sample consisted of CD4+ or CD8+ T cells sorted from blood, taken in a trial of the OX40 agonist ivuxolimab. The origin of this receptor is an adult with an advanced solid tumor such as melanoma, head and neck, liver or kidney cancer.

The CDR3 DNA reads TGTGCCAGCAGCTTAGCGTGGACAGCAACCCAAACTAATGAAAAACTGTTTTTT. It translates to CASSLAWTATQTNEKLFF. This sequence joins TRBV7-8 and TRBJ1-4; TRBD1 might be the D (6 bases). V was shortened by 0 bases and J by 1 base, with 15 bases between the two germline ends. The CDR3 is 18 residues long. The V gene's germline CDR1 is SGHVS and CDR2 FQNEAQ.